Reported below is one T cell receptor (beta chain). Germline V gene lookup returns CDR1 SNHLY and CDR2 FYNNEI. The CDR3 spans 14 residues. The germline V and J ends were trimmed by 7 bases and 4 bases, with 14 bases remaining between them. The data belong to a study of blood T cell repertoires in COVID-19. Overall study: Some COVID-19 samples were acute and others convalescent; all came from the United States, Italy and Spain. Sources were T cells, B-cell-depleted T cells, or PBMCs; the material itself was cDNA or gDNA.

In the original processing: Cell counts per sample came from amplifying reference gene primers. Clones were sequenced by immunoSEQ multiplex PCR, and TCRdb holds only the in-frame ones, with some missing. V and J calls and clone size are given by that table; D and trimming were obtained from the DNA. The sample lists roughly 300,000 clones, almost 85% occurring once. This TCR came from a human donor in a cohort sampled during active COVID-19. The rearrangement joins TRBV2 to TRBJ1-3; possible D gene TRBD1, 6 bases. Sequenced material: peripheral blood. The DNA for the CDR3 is TGTGCCAGCATTCTACAGGGAAGGGGAAACACCATATATTTT. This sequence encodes CASILQGRGNTIYF.